This T cell receptor (beta chain) was documented in a study of CXCR3-negative and CXCR3-positive naive CD8 T cells. To note about this clonotype: The antigen is not known.

UMI-labeled 5' RACE TRB cDNA libraries were prepared from the cells. TCRdb reprocessed the 5' RACE reads and keeps a single row for each CDR3 protein, giving no DNA. Recorded for this sample: about 140,000 distinct CDR3 sequences. Study results and limitations: Each naive subset displayed comparably high diversity, whereas memory CD8+ cells displayed much lower diversity. Naive subsets showed comparable surface CD5, and TCR interaction strength was also inferred from TRB CDR3 physicochemistry. Against CXCR3-negative naive cells, CXCR3-positive naive cells showed more hydrophobic TRB CDR3s.

Looked up from germline, CDR1 is MNHEY and CDR2 is SVGEGT. The CDR3 covers 16 residues. The clonotype was recovered from a human donor in good health. Some clones in this sample may be carry-over from other donors' samples. Sequencing used naive CXCR3+ CD8+ T cells from blood. Indicated subset: CD45RO-CCR7+CD27+CD95- naive CD8+ T cells expressing CXCR3 (TNR3+). V is TRBV6-2 or TRBV6-3 and J is TRBJ2-1; the TCRdb D gene call, TRBD1, has no DNA to confirm it. The chain's CDR3 is CASSYSPLTGWNEQFF.